The T cell receptor (beta chain) under discussion was sequenced for a study of response to subunit inactivated influenza vaccine. Study-level points and caveats: Authors suggested each seasonal influenza vaccination recruits few new T cells.

TCRdb recomputed calls from the RT-PCR reads with MiXCR, one row per CDR3 protein. The table shows fewer than 250,000 distinct CDR3 sequences, with around 14% occurring only once. The sample holds a few counts of this clonotype. Antigen specificity is unknown. Trimming left V 3 bases short and J 1 base short, with 12 bases between. This CDR3 region has 15 residues. The V gene's germline CDR1 is GTSNPN and CDR2 SVGIG (reference sequence). V usage is TRBV30 and J usage is TRBJ2-2; D possibly corresponds to TRBD2 (6 bases). This TCR derives from a man aged 45 to 65 who received an inactivated influenza vaccine. Specimen: CD8+ T cells sorted from PBMCs, collected more than 4 days after vaccination. CDR3 in DNA: TGTGCCTGGAGCTCGTGGAGGGGGAACACCGGGGAGCTGTTTTTT. Amino acid sequence: CAWSSWRGNTGELFF.